Sequencing of this T cell receptor (beta chain) was carried out in a study of cytomegalovirus exposure and HLA in healthy donors. Findings and limits, study-wide: Earlier findings revealed that most TCR beta V segments proved productive either about 87% or about 30% of the time. Reports showed the classifier diagnosing cytomegalovirus status with high specificity and sensitivity.

The CDR3 consists of 13 residues. Germline V CDR1 and CDR2: SGHRS, YFSETQ. V dropped 4 bases and J dropped 3 bases, with 11 bases sitting between them. Vbeta (60) and Jbeta (13) primers were used in the PCR. The method was immunoSEQ multiplex PCR; TCRdb's version includes in-frame clones alone and lacks a portion of them. The sample holds a few hundred thousand clones, about nine tenths seen once. As to this clone: Its antigen is as yet unknown.

Samples came from healthy bone marrow donors. Sequencing was done on a sample of PBMCs. The chain is built from TRBV5-1 and TRBJ2-7, with a possible D match to TRBD1 (6 bases). The sequence was obtained from a girl aged 2 to 9 in good health and CMV-seronegative. The CDR3 reads CASSGTRVYEQYF. DNA of the CDR3: TGCGCCAGCAGCGGGACAAGGGTCTACGAGCAGTACTTC. Using reference TRBV5-1 and TRBJ2-7 for the parts outside the CDR3, the full variable domain is KAGVTQTPRYLIKTRGQQVTLSCSPISGHRSVSWYQQTPGQGLQFLFEYFSETQRNKGNFPGRFSGRQFSNSRSEMNVSTLELGDSALYLCASSGTRVYEQYFGPGTRLTVT.